The rows below give T cell receptor beta chains drawn from one sample of a study of T cells in localized non-small cell lung cancer. Libraries were prepared by immunoSEQ multiplex PCR; TCRdb keeps only in-frame clonotypes and omits some of them. Of approximately 50,000 clones detected, roughly 86% appear once; the ten largest clones hold 2.5%. Sequencing was performed on PBMCs, taken before any cancer treatment. The receptor source for this set is a man between 40 and 70 years old with stage II lung adenocarcinoma. The conserved cysteine and the conserved F or W are not part of the CDR3 here.

cdr3_aa	v_call	j_call
ASSIPGASLIYGYT	TRBV19	TRBJ1-2
ASHIGGAGELF	TRBV27	TRBJ2-2
ASSMTGAGEAF	TRBV6-1	TRBJ1-1
ASSLSDGPEQPQH	TRBV27	TRBJ1-5
ASHLHRDLNQPQH	TRBV6-1	TRBJ1-5
ASSYSISSYEQY	TRBV6-5	TRBJ2-7
ASSIPWQGPDQPQH	TRBV19	TRBJ1-5
ASSTGDSSYNEQF	TRBV2	TRBJ2-1
ASSSFLTVTERNTIY	TRBV5-6	TRBJ1-3
ASGLTPDSSNTEAF	TRBV12-5	TRBJ1-1
ASSWSSGANYGYT	TRBV27	TRBJ1-2
ASSLWGPTGEDGYT	TRBV27	TRBJ1-2
ASNGGDTGELF	TRBV7-8	TRBJ2-2
ASSRREQIMNTEAF	TRBV19	TRBJ1-1
ASSWDSRTDTQY	TRBV7-8	TRBJ2-3
ASSAGQNNSPLH	TRBV14	TRBJ1-6
ASRLSGRTDTQY	TRBV6-1	TRBJ2-3
ASSLSDTMGGNTIY	TRBV28	TRBJ1-3
ASSSGGYNEQF	TRBV5-4	TRBJ2-1
ASTSGLWDGYT	TRBV19	TRBJ1-2
ASSLGRTGIRETQY	TRBV5-1	TRBJ2-5
ASSAATRTGVETQY	TRBV9	TRBJ2-5
ASSYTEYKETQY	TRBV6-6	TRBJ2-5
ASGPILNTGELF	TRBV7-9	TRBJ2-2
ASGLRGDTEAF	TRBV12-5	TRBJ1-1
ASQSHRGTILNQPQH	TRBV19	TRBJ1-5
ATSRSATLSSGNTIY	TRBV15	TRBJ1-3
SAVPTDTQY	TRBV29-1	TRBJ2-3
ASSFRGSQGKAF	TRBV27	TRBJ1-1
ASSRGGTRRGRQY	TRBV19	TRBJ2-4
ASSLGTSAGEQF	TRBV7-3	TRBJ2-1
ASSINPTTGAF	TRBV19	TRBJ1-1
AWSDSGQRVTDTQY	TRBV30	TRBJ2-3
ARRAGQINEKLF	TRBV25-1	TRBJ1-4
ASSAGQGFYEQY	TRBV5-5	TRBJ2-7
ASSPPTGMGGTGELF	TRBV18	TRBJ2-2
ASSLGQNYGYT	TRBV6-5	TRBJ1-2
ASSEAGPWSNQPQH	TRBV2	TRBJ1-5
ASSLKETQY	TRBV7-6	TRBJ2-5